The rows below give T cell receptor beta chains drawn from one sample of a study of cytomegalovirus exposure and HLA in healthy donors. The data were produced by immunoSEQ multiplex PCR, yet TCRdb's version contains in-frame clones alone and is incomplete. Seen here are under 200,000 clones, more than 75% observed once, and the top ten hold approximately 0.4%. Sequencing was done on a sample of PBMCs. Every receptor here comes from a male donor in good health and CMV-seropositive. Each CDR3 is given with its conserved first and last residue. D genes are given only for firm matches. Clone size is shown for a subset of rows, as once, few, many or a class of expanded clone.

14,TRBD1,-,TRBJ2-7,TRBV7-2,CASSIDRGRFEQYF,TGTGCCAGCAGCATAGACAGGGGGCGCTTTGAGCAGTACTTC
16,TRBD2,-,TRBJ2-2,TRBV7-8,CASSLKAGAYTGELFF,TGTGCCAGCAGCTTAAAAGCGGGAGCGTACACCGGGGAGCTGTTTTTT
16,TRBD2,-,TRBJ2-1,TRBV10-2,CASSESPGLANNEQFF,TGCGCCAGCAGTGAGTCGCCAGGACTAGCAAACAATGAGCAGTTCTTC
16,-,-,TRBJ1-3,TRBV6-5,CASSYEGADSGNTIYF,TGTGCCAGCAGTTACGAGGGTGCTGACTCTGGAAACACCATATATTTT
15,TRBD1,-,TRBJ1-2,TRBV19,CASSIGQGTNYGYTF,TGTGCCAGTAGTATCGGACAGGGGACGAACTATGGCTACACCTTC
15,TRBD1,-,TRBJ1-5,TRBV19,CASSTGTGGNQPQHF,TGTGCCAGTAGTACCGGGACAGGGGGCAATCAGCCCCAGCATTTT
15,-,once,TRBJ2-7,TRBV18,CASSPSSGVSYEQYF,TGTGCCAGCTCACCGTCGAGCGGAGTCAGCTACGAGCAGTACTTC
13,TRBD1,-,TRBJ1-2,TRBV5-4,CASSGQGNYGYTF,TGTGCCAGCAGCGGACAGGGGAACTATGGCTACACCTTC
14,-,-,TRBJ1-5,TRBV7-9,CASSLDISNQPQHF,TGTGCCAGCAGCCTGGACATATCAAATCAGCCCCAGCATTTT
12,-,few,TRBJ2-3,TRBV6-5,CASSRGTDTQYF,TGTGCCAGCAGTCGAGGCACAGATACGCAGTATTTT
15,TRBD2,-,TRBJ2-7,TRBV7-8,CASSSGGSGGHEQYF,TGTGCCAGCAGCTCCGGCGGTAGCGGGGGGCACGAGCAGTACTTC
15,TRBD1,-,TRBJ2-1,TRBV28,CASTSAGTVYNEQFF,TGTGCCAGTACCTCGGCCGGGACAGTTTACAATGAGCAGTTCTTC
14,TRBD1,-,TRBJ1-6,TRBV10-3,CAIRGDSDNSPLHF,TGTGCCATCAGGGGGGACAGCGATAATTCACCCCTCCACTTT
16,-,-,TRBJ2-6,TRBV7-9,CASSLSPTSGANVLTF,TGTGCCAGCAGCTTATCCCCAACTTCTGGGGCCAACGTCCTGACTTTC
13,TRBD1,once,TRBJ1-2,TRBV7-8,CASSGQGNYGYTF,TGTGCCAGCAGCGGACAGGGGAATTATGGCTACACCTTC
15,TRBD1,-,TRBJ1-2,TRBV7-6,CASSLEAGGGHGYTF,TGTGCCAGCAGCTTAGAGGCAGGGGGCGGGCATGGCTACACCTTC
14,-,-,TRBJ2-5,TRBV5-4,CASSVTGVAETQYF,TGTGCCAGCAGCGTGACGGGAGTTGCGGAGACCCAGTACTTC
14,-,-,TRBJ1-5,TRBV5-5,CASSLLGGGQPQHF,TGTGCCAGCAGCTTGCTAGGAGGCGGTCAGCCCCAGCATTTT
12,-,-,TRBJ2-3,TRBV2,CASRPGRDTQYF,TGTGCCAGCAGGCCCGGGAGAGATACGCAGTATTTT
16,-,-,TRBJ2-7,TRBV19,CASSTQGGRGAYEQYF,TGTGCCAGTAGTACCCAAGGAGGACGGGGAGCCTACGAGCAGTACTTC
16,-,-,TRBJ1-5,TRBV2,CASSETVGGANQPQHF,TGTGCCAGCAGTGAAACGGTTGGAGGGGCGAATCAGCCCCAGCATTTT
14,TRBD1,once,TRBJ1-2,TRBV28,CASNRQGTSYGYTF,TGTGCCAGCAACAGACAGGGGACGAGCTATGGCTACACCTTC
14,TRBD2,-,TRBJ2-2,TRBV29-1,CSARTSRDAGELFF,TGCAGCGCCAGGACTAGCCGTGACGCCGGGGAGCTGTTTTTT
13,TRBD2,-,TRBJ2-2,TRBV28,CASRWGGTGELFF,TGTGCCAGCAGGTGGGGGGGGACCGGGGAGCTGTTTTTT
14,TRBD1,-,TRBJ2-3,TRBV7-2,CASSSRDRGGTQYF,TGTGCCAGCAGCTCCCGCGACAGGGGAGGTACGCAGTATTTT
14,TRBD1,-,TRBJ2-7,TRBV6-6,CASRMRDSGYEQYF,TGTGCCAGCAGGATGAGGGACAGCGGCTACGAGCAGTACTTC
16,TRBD1,-,TRBJ2-7,TRBV15,CATSRAPGQGNHEQYF,TGTGCCACCAGCAGAGCGCCGGGACAGGGTAACCACGAGCAGTACTTC
17,TRBD2,-,TRBJ2-1,TRBV5-1,CASSNGASGGSYNEQFF,TGCGCCAGCAGCAACGGGGCTAGCGGGGGTTCCTACAATGAGCAGTTCTTC
16,TRBD1,-,TRBJ1-2,TRBV5-8,CASRIVQTGVPYGYTF,TGTGCCAGCCGGATCGTTCAGACAGGGGTCCCCTATGGCTACACCTTC
13,-,-,TRBJ2-7,TRBV7-9,CASSFPRAGEQYF,TGTGCCAGCAGCTTCCCAAGGGCGGGCGAGCAGTACTTC
15,-,few,TRBJ2-4,TRBV19,CASRDSSLAKNIQYF,TGTGCCAGTAGGGACAGTAGTTTAGCCAAAAACATTCAGTACTTC
16,-,-,TRBJ2-7,TRBV12-2,CASRCRTPTGSYEQYF,TGTGCAAGTCGCTGTCGGACTCCGACTGGCTCCTACGAGCAGTACTTC
14,TRBD1,-,TRBJ1-1,TRBV7-9,CASSLERTGFEAFF,TGTGCCAGCAGCTTAGAGAGGACAGGGTTCGAAGCTTTCTTT
17,-,once,TRBJ2-4,TRBV28,CASSFGWGELAKNIQYF,TGTGCCAGCAGTTTTGGTTGGGGAGAATTAGCCAAAAACATTCAGTACTTC
15,TRBD1,-,TRBJ1-6,TRBV25-1,CASIPTGSDNSPLHF,TGTGCCAGCATTCCGACAGGGAGCGACAATTCACCCCTCCACTTT
14,-,-,TRBJ1-6,TRBV5-6,CASSSGVYNSPLHF,TGTGCCAGCAGCTCGGGGGTCTATAATTCACCCCTCCACTTT
13,TRBD2,-,TRBJ2-3,TRBV28,CATRSGGLDTQYF,TGTGCCACCCGAAGCGGGGGATTAGATACGCAGTATTTT
16,TRBD1,few,TRBJ1-2,TRBV19,CASSPRDRRILVGYTF,TGTGCCAGTAGCCCGAGGGACAGGAGAATCTTGGTTGGCTACACCTTC
16,-,-,TRBJ1-5,TRBV27,CASSLSEGFGNQPQHF,TGTGCCAGCAGTTTATCGGAGGGCTTCGGCAATCAGCCCCAGCATTTT
15,TRBD2,-,TRBJ2-7,TRBV18,CASSPVRLAGDEQYF,TGTGCCAGCTCACCCGTCCGACTAGCGGGAGACGAGCAGTACTTC
14,-,-,TRBJ2-7,TRBV4-2,CASSQTVTGDEQYF,TGTGCCAGCAGCCAAACGGTGACAGGTGACGAGCAGTACTTC
13,-,-,TRBJ1-2,TRBV19,CASSMGSGTGYTF,TGTGCCAGTAGTATGGGGTCCGGGACAGGCTACACCTTC